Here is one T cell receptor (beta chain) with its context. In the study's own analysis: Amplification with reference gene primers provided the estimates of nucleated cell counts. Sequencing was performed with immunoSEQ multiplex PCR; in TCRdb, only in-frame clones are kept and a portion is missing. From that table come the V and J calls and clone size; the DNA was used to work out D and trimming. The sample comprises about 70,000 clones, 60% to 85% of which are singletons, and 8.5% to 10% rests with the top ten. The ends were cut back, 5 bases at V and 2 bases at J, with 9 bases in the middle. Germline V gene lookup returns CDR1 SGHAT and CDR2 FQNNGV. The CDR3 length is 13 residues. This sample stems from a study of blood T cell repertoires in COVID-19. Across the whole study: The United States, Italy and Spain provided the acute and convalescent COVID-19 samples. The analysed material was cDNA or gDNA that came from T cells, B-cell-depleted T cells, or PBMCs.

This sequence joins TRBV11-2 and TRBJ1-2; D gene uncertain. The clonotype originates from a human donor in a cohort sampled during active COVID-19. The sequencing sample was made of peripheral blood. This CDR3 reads CASSPSTNYGYTF. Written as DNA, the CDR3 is TGTGCCAGCAGCCCTTCTACCAACTATGGCTACACCTTC.